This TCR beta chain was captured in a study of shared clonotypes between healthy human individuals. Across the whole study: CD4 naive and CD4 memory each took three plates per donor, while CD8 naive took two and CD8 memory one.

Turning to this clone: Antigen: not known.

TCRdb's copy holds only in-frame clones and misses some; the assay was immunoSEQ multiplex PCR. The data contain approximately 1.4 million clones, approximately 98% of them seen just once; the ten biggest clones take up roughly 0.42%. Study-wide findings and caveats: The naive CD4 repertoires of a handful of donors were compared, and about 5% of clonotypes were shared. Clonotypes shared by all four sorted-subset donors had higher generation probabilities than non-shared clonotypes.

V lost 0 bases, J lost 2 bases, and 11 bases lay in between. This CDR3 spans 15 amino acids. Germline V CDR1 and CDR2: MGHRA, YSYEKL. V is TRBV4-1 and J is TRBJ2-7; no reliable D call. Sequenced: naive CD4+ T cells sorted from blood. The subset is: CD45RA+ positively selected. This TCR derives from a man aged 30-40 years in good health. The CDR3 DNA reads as TGCGCCAGCAGCCAAGATCCCGGACCGGCCTACGAGCAGTACTTC. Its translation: CASSQDPGPAYEQYF.